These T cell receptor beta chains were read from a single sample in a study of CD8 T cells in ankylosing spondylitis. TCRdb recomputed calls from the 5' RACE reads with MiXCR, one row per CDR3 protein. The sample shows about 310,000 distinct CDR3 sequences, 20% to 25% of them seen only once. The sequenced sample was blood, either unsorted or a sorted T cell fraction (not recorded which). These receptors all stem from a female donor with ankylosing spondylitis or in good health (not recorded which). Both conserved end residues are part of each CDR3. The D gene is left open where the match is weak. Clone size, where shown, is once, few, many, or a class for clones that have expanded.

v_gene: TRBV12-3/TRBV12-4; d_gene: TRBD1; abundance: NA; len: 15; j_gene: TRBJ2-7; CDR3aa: CASSQGTGHPYEQYF; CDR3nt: TGTGCCAGCAGCCAGGGGACAGGTCATCCCTACGAGCAGTACTTC
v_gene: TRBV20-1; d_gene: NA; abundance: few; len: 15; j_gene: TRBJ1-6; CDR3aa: CSAPEGGDIGSPLHF; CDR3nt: TGCAGTGCACCCGAGGGGGGGGACATCGGCTCACCCCTCCACTTT
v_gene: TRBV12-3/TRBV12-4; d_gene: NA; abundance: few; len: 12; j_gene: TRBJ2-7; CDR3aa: CASSLLFYEQYF; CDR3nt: TGTGCCAGCAGTTTACTTTTCTACGAGCAGTACTTC
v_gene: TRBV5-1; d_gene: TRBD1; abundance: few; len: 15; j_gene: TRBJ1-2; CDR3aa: CASSSVLDRVDGYTF; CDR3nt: TGCGCCAGCAGTTCCGTACTCGACAGGGTTGATGGCTACACCTTC
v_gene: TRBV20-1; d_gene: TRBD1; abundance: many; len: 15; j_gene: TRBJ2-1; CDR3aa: CSARSGTATGNEQFF; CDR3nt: TGCAGTGCTAGATCCGGGACAGCTACTGGGAATGAGCAGTTCTTC
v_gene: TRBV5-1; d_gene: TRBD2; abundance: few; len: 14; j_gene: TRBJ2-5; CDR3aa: CASRGLAGRETQYF; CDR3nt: TGCGCCAGCAGGGGACTAGCGGGACGAGAGACCCAGTACTTC
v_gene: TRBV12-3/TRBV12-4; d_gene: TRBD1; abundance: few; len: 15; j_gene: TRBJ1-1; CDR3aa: CASSEPGQGDFQAFF; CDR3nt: TGTGCCAGCAGTGAACCGGGACAGGGAGATTTTCAAGCTTTCTTT
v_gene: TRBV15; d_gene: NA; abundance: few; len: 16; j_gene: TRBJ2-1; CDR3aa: CATSRVPGPPYNEQFF; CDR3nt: TGTGCCACCAGCAGAGTACCGGGCCCGCCCTACAATGAGCAGTTCTTC
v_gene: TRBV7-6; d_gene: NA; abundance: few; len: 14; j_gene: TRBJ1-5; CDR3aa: CASSLWAGNQPQHF; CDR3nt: TGTGCCAGCAGCTTATGGGCGGGGAATCAGCCCCAGCATTTT
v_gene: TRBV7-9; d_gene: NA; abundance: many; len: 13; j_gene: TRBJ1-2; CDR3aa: CASSLVEGDGYTF; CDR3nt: TGTGCCAGCAGCTTAGTAGAGGGTGATGGCTACACCTTC
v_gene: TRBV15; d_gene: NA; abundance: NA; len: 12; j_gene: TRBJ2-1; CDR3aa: CATSTRQVEQFF; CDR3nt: TGTGCCACCAGCACCAGACAGGTTGAGCAGTTCTTC
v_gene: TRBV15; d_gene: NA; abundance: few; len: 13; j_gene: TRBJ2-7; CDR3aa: CATSRGREYEQYF; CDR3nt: TGTGCCACCAGCAGAGGACGGGAGTACGAGCAGTACTTC
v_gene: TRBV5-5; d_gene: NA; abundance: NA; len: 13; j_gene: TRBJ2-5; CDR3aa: CAMSPGLGETQYF; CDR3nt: TGTGCCATGAGCCCAGGGCTCGGAGAGACCCAGTACTTC
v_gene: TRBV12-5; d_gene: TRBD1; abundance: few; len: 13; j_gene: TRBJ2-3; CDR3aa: CAGSGQTYGTQYF; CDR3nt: TGTGCTGGATCGGGACAGACCTATGGTACGCAGTATTTT
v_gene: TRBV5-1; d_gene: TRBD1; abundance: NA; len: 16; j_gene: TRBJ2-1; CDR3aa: CASSFFTGGVDNEQFF; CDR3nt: TGCGCCAGCAGCTTCTTCACAGGGGGCGTGGACAATGAGCAGTTCTTC
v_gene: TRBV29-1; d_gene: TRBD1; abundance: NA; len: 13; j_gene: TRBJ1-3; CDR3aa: CSVGQGQGNTIYF; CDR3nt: TGCAGCGTTGGACAGGGGCAGGGAAACACCATATATTTT
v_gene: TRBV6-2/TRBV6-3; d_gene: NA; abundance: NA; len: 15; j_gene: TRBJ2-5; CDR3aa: CASRPTDRYQETQYF; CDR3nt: TGTGCCAGCAGGCCAACCGACAGGTACCAAGAGACCCAGTACTTC
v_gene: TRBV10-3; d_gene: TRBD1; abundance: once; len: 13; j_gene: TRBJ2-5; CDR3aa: CAISDRVLETQYF; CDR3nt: TGTGCCATTTCGGACAGGGTGTTAGAGACCCAGTACTTC
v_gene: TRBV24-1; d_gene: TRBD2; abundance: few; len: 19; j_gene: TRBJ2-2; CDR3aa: CATSDPQGSGRAYTGELFF; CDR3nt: TGTGCCACCAGTGATCCTCAGGGTAGCGGGAGAGCGTACACCGGGGAGCTGTTTTTT
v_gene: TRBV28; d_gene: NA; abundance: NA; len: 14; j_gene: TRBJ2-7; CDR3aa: CASSLDRPGEEQYF; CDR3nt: TGTGCCAGCAGTTTGGACAGGCCGGGGGAAGAGCAGTACTTC
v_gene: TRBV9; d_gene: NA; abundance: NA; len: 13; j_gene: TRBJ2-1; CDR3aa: CASSGTGYNEQFF; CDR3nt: TGTGCCAGCTCCGGGACGGGCTACAATGAGCAGTTCTTC
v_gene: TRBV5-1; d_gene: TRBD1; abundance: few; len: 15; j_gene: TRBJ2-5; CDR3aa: CASSPRQGSGETQYF; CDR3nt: TGCGCCAGCAGCCCTCGACAGGGCAGTGGAGAGACCCAGTACTTC
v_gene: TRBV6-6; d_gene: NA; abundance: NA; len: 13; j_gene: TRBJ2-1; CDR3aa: CASSYEARGLGLF; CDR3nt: TGTGCCAGCAGTTACGAAGCGAGGGGTCTAGGGCTCTTC
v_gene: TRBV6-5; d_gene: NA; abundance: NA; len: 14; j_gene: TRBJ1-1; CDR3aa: CASSYLRENTEAFF; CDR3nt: TGTGCCAGCAGTTACCTACGAGAGAACACTGAAGCTTTCTTT
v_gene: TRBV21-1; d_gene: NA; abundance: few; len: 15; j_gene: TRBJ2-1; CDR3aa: CASSNSLKPYNEQFF; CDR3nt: TGTGCCAGCAGCAATAGTCTGAAGCCCTACAATGAGCAGTTCTTC
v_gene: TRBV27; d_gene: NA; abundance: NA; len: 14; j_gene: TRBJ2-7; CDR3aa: CASSFTRSSYEQYF; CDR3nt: TGTGCCAGCAGTTTCACCAGGAGCTCCTACGAGCAGTACTTC
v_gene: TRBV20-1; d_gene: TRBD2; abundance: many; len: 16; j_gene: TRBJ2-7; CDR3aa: CSAPDSSGSGMDEQYF; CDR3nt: TGCAGTGCCCCTGATTCTTCTGGCAGCGGGATGGACGAGCAGTACTTC
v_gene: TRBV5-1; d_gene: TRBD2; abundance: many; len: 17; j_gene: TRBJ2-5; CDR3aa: CASSLDGSGGYEETQYF; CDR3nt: TGCGCCAGCAGCTTGGACGGGTCGGGAGGCTACGAAGAGACCCAGTACTTC
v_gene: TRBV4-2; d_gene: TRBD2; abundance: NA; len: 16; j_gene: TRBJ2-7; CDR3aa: CASSQEEPGGSYEQYF; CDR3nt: TGTGCCAGCAGCCAAGAAGAGCCGGGGGGCTCCTACGAGCAGTACTTC
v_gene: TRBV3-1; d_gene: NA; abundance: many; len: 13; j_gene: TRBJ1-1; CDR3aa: CASSPGGGTEAFF; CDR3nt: TGTGCCAGCAGCCCCGGGGGAGGCACTGAAGCTTTCTTT
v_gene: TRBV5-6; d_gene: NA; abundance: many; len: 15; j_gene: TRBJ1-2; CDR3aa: CASSGGRRVNYGYTF; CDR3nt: TGTGCCAGCAGCGGGGGACGGCGTGTGAACTATGGCTACACCTTC
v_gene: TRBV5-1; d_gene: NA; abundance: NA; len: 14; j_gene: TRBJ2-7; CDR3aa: CASSSRTPSYEQYF; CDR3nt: TGCGCCAGCAGCTCTCGGACCCCAAGCTACGAGCAGTACTTC
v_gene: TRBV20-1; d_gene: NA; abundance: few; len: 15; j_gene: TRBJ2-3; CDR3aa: CSARGSTPSTDTQYF; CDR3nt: TGCAGTGCTAGAGGTAGCACACCGAGCACAGATACGCAGTATTTT